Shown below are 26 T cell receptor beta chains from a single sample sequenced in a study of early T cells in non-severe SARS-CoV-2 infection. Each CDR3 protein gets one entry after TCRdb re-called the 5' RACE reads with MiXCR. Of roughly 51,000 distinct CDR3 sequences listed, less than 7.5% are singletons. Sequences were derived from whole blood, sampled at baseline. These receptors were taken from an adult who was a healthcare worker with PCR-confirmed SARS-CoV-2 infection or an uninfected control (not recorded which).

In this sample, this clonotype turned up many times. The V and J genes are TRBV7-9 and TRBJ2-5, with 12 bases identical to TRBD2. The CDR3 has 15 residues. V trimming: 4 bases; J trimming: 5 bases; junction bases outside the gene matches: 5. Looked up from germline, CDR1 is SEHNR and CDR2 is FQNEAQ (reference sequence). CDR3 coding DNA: TGTGCCAGCAGCTCCCTAGCGGGGGGGCAGGAGACCCAGTACTTC. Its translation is CASSSLAGGQETQYF. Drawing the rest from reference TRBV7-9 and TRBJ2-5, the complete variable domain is DTGVSQNPRHKITKRGQNVTFRCDPISEHNRLYWYRQTLGQGPEFLTYFQNEAQLEKSRLLSDRFSAERPKGSFSTLEIQRTEQGDSAMYLCASSSLAGGQETQYFGPGTRLLVL.

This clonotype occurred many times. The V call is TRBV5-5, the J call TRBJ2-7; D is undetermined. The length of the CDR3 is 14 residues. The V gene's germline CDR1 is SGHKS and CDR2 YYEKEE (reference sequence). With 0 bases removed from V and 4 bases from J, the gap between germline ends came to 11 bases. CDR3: CASSLDGGTYEQYF. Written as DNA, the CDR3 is TGTGCCAGCAGCTTGGATGGTGGCACGTACGAGCAGTACTTC. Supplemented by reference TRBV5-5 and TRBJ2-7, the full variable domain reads DAGVTQSPTHLIKTRGQQVTLRCSPISGHKSVSWYQQVLGQGPQFIFQYYEKEERGRGNFPDRFSARQFPNYSSELNVNALLLGDSALYLCASSLDGGTYEQYFGPGTRLTVT.

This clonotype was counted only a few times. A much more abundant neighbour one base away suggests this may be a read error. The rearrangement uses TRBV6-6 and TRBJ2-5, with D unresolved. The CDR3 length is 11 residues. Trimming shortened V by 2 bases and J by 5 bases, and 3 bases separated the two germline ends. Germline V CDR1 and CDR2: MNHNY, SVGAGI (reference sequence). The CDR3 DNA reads TGTGCCAGCAGTTACCGGGAGACCCAGTACTTC. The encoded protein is CASSYRETQYF.

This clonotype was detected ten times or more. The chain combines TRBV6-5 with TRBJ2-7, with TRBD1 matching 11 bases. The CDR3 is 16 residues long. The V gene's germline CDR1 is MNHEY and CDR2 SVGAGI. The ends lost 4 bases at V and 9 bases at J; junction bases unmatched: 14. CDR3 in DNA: TGTGCCAGCAGTTCAGCTCCGGGACAGGGGGTTAACGCGCAGTACTTC. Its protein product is CASSSAPGQGVNAQYF.

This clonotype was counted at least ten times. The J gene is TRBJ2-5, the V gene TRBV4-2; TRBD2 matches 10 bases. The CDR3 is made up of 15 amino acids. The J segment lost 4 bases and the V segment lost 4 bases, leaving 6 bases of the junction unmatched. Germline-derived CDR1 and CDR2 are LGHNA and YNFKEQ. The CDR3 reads CASSLRVAGGETQYF. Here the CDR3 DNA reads TGTGCCAGCAGCCTCCGGGTAGCGGGGGGAGAGACCCAGTACTTC.

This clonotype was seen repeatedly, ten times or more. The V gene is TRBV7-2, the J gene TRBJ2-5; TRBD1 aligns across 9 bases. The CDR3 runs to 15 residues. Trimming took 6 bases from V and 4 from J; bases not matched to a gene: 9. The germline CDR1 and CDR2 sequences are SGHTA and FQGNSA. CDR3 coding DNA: TGTGCCAGCAGGGTACAGGGGGCCGGCACAGAGACCCAGTACTTC. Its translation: CASRVQGAGTETQYF.

For the CDR3, the DNA is TGTGCCAGCAGGAGACAGGGGGCGGAGGGCTACACCTTC. Amino acid sequence: CASRRQGAEGYTF. The rearrangement joins TRBV12-3 or TRBV12-4 to TRBJ1-2, with TRBD1 matching 10 bases. Trimming took 6 bases from V and 8 from J; bases not matched to a gene: 6. This CDR3 comprises 13 residues.

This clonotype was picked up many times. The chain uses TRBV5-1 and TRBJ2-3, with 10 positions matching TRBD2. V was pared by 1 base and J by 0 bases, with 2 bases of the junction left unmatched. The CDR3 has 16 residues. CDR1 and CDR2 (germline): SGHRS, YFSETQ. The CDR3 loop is CASSLPSGGSTDTQYF. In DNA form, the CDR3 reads TGCGCCAGCAGCTTGCCTAGCGGGGGTAGCACAGATACGCAGTATTTT.

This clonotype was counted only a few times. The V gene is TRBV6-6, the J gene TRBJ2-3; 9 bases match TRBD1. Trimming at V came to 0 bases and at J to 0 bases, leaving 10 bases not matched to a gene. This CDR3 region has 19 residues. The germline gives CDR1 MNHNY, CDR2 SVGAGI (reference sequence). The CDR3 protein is CASSYSTGQGTSSTDTQYF. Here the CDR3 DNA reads TGTGCCAGCAGTTACTCGACGGGACAGGGAACCTCTAGCACAGATACGCAGTATTTT.

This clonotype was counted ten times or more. The CDR3: CSVEAPGGSGLHF. Written as DNA, the CDR3 is TGCAGCGTTGAAGCCCCGGGGGGATCCGGCCTCCACTTT. This chain joins TRBV29-1 and TRBJ1-6; tentative D call: TRBD1 (5 bases). V was shortened by 1 base and J by 15 bases, with 16 bases between the two germline ends. This CDR3 has 13 amino acids. CDR1 and CDR2 (germline): SQVTM, ANQGSEA.

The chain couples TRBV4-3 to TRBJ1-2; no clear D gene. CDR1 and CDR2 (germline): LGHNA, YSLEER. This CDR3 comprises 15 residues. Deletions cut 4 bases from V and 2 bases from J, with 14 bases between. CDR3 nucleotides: TGCGCCAGCAGCCCCCGTAGGACCCCGAACTATGGCTACACCTTC. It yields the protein CASSPRRTPNYGYTF.

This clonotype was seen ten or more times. This CDR3 reads CASSFSGSPYNEQFF. CDR3 DNA sequence: TGTGCCAGCAGTTTTTCAGGAAGTCCCTACAATGAGCAGTTCTTC. V is TRBV28 and J is TRBJ2-1; D unresolved. The ends were cut back, 3 bases at V and 2 bases at J, with 11 bases in the middle. From germline, CDR1 is MDHEN and CDR2 SYDVKM. CDR3 length: 15 amino acids.

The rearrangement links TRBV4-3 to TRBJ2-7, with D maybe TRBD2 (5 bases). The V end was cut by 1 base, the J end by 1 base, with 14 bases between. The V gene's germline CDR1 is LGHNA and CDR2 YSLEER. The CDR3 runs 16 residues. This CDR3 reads CASSQGIGEGSYEQYF. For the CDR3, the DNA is TGCGCCAGCAGCCAAGGAATAGGCGAGGGTTCCTACGAGCAGTACTTC.

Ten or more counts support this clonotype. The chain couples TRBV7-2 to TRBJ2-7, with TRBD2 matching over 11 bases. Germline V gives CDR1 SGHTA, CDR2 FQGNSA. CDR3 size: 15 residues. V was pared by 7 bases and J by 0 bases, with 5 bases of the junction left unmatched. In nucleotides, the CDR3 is TGTGCCAGCACCATTAGCGGGGGGGCCTCCTACGAGCAGTACTTC. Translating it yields CASTISGGASYEQYF. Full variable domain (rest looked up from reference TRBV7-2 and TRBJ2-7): GAGVSQSPSNKVTEKGKDVELRCDPISGHTALYWYRQSLGQGLEFLIYFQGNSAPDKSGLPSDRFSAERTGGSVSTLTIQRTQQEDSAVYLCASTISGGASYEQYFGPGTRLTVT.

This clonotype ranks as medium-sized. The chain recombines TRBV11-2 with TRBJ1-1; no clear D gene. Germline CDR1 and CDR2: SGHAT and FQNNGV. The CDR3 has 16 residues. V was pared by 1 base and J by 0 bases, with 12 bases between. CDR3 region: CASSLVSGSLNTEAFF. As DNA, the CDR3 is TGTGCCAGCAGCTTAGTTTCAGGCTCCTTGAACACTGAAGCTTTCTTT.

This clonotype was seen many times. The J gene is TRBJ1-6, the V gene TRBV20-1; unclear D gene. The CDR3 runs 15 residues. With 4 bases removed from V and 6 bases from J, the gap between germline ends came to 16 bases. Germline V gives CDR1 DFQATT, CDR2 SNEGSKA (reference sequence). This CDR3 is CSATVAEMINSPLHF. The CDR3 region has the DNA TGCAGTGCTACAGTCGCAGAAATGATTAATTCACCCCTCCACTTT.

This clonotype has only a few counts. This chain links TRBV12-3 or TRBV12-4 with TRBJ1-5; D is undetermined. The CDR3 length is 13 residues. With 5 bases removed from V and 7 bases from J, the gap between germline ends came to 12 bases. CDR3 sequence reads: CASSPLQGQPQHF. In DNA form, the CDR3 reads TGTGCCAGCAGTCCATTACAAGGACAGCCCCAGCATTTT.

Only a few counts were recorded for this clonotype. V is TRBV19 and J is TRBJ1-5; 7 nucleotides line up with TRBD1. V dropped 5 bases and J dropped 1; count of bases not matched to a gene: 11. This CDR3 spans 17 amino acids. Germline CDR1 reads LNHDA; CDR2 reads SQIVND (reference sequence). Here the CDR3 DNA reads TGTGCCAGTAGTTTTACCTCGGGACAGCCCAGCAATCAGCCCCAGCATTTT. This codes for CASSFTSGQPSNQPQHF. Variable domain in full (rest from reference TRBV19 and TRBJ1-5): DGGITQSPKYLFRKEGQNVTLSCEQNLNHDAMYWYRQDPGQGLRLIYYSQIVNDFQKGDIAEGYSVSREKKESFPLTVTSAQKNPTAFYLCASSFTSGQPSNQPQHFGDGTRLSIL.

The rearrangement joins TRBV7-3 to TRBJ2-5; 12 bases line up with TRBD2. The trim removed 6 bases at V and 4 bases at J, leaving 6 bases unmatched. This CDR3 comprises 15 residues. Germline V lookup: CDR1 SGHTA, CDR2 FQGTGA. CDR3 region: CASSPGLAGLETQYF. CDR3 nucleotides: TGTGCCAGCAGTCCTGGACTAGCGGGGCTAGAGACCCAGTACTTC.

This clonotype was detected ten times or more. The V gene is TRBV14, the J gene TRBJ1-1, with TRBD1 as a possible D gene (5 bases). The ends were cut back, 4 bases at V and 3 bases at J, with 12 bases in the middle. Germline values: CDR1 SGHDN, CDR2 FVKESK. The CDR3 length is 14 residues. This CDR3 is CASSPVLGDTEAFF. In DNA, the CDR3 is TGTGCCAGCAGCCCAGTCCTAGGGGACACTGAAGCTTTCTTT.

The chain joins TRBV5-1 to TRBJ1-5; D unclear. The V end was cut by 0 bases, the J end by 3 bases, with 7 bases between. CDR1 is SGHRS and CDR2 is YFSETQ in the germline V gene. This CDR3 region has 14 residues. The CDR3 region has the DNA TGCGCCAGCAGCTTGGTGCCAGACAATCAGCCCCAGCATTTT. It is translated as CASSLVPDNQPQHF.

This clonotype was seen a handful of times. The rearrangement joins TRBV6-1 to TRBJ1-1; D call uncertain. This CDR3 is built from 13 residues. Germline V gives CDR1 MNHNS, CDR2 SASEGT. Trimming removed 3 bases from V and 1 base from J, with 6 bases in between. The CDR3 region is CASSEAENTEAFF. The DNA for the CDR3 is TGTGCCAGCAGTGAGGCAGAGAACACTGAAGCTTTCTTT.

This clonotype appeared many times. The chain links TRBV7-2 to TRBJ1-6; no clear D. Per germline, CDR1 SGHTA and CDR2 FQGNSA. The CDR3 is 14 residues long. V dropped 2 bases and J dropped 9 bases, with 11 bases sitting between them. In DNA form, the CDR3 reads TGTGCCAGCAGCTTATCAGGTGGAAGTTCACCCCTCCACTTT. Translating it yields CASSLSGGSSPLHF. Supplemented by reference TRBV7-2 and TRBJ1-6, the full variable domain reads GAGVSQSPSNKVTEKGKDVELRCDPISGHTALYWYRQSLGQGLEFLIYFQGNSAPDKSGLPSDRFSAERTGGSVSTLTIQRTQQEDSAVYLCASSLSGGSSPLHFGNGTRLTVT.

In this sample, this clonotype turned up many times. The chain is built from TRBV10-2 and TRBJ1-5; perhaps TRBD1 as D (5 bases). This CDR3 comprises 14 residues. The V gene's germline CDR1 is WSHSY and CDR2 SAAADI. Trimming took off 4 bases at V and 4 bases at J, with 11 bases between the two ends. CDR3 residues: CASSVIQENQPQHF. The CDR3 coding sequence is TGCGCCAGCAGTGTTATACAGGAGAATCAGCCCCAGCATTTT.

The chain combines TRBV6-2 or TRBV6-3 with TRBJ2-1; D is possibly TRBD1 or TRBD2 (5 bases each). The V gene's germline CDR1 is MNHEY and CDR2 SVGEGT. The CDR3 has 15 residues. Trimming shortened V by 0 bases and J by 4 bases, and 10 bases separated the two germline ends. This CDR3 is CASSYSRGEYNEQFF. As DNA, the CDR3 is TGTGCCAGCAGTTACTCGAGAGGGGAGTACAATGAGCAGTTCTTC.

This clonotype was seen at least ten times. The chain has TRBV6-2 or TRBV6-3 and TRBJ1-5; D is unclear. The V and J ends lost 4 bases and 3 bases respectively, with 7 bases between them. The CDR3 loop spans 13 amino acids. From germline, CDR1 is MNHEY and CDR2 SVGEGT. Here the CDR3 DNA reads TGTGCCAGCAGTTCCCTTTCCAATCAGCCCCAGCATTTT. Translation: CASSSLSNQPQHF.